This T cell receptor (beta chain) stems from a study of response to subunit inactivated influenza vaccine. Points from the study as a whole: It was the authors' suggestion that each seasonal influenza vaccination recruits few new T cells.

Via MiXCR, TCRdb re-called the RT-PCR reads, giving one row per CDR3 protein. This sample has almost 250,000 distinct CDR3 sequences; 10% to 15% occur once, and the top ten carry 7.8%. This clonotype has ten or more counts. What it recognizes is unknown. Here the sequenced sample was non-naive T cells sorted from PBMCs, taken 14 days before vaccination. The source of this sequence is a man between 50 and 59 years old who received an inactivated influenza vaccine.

The CDR3 protein is CASSAEDTYYGYTF. The DNA of the CDR3 is TGTGCCAGCAGCGCAGAGGACACATACTATGGCTACACCTTC. The chain carries TRBV9 and TRBJ1-2, with D tentatively TRBD1 (5 bases). The germline V gene has CDR1 SGDLS and CDR2 YYNGEE. V lost 3 bases, J lost 3 bases, and 12 bases lay in between. CDR3 size: 14 residues.